This T cell receptor (beta chain) was sequenced for a study of T cells in Graves' hyperthyroidism and ophthalmopathy. TCR beta CDR3 region amplification was performed from RNA transcripts. TCR CDR3 underwent first-round RT-PCR with the HTBI primer set. TCRdb re-analysed the multiplex PCR reads in MiXCR, keeping a single row per CDR3 protein. Of 330,000 or so distinct CDR3 sequences listed, about a sixth were seen once; the top ten hold less than 20%. This clonotype was observed many times. The V segment lost 5 bases and the J segment 6 bases; nucleotides outside the gene matches: 6. The CDR3 is 15 amino acids. In germline, CDR1 is MNHNS, CDR2 SASEGT.

The receptor's source is a woman aged 40-49 years with Graves' ophthalmopathy. J is TRBJ1-5 and V is TRBV6-1; 11 nucleotides line up with TRBD1. The sequencing sample was made of blood. The CDR3 sequence is CASSRDRGFSQPQHF. In DNA, the CDR3 is TGTGCCAGCAGTAGGGACAGGGGGTTTAGTCAGCCCCAGCATTTT.